This record looks at one TCR beta chain sequence and its context. The sample originates from a study of blood T cell repertoires in COVID-19. Clones were read by immunoSEQ multiplex PCR, and TCRdb kept only the in-frame ones, dropping some. Among about 190,000 clones, roughly 90% were seen once, and the ten largest hold 1.5% to 2%. This clonotype originated in a man aged 18 to 29 with active or convalescent COVID-19. Input material: peripheral blood.

This CDR3 reads CASSPRSRHANQPQHF. DNA for the CDR3: TGTGCCAGCAGCCCCCGATCAAGACACGCCAATCAGCCCCAGCATTTT. V is TRBV11-2 and J is TRBJ1-5; no firm D call. Germline V gene data show CDR1 as SGHAT and CDR2 as FQNNGV. The ends were cut back, 5 bases at V and 3 bases at J, with 17 bases in the middle. The CDR3 has 16 amino acids.